Given below is one TCR beta chain in context. This entry comes from a study of blood T cell repertoires in COVID-19. Overall study: Acute and convalescent COVID-19 specimens originated in the United States, Italy and Spain. In each case, the material was cDNA or gDNA derived from T cells, B-cell-depleted T cells, or PBMCs.

Under the authors' procedure: Amplification of reference gene primers provided the estimated nucleated cell counts. The method was immunoSEQ multiplex PCR; TCRdb's version includes in-frame clones alone and lacks a portion of them. V and J calls and clone size come straight from that table; D and trimming were deduced from the DNA. The table shows about 210,000 clones, with around 88% occurring only once. Specimen: peripheral blood. This clonotype was sampled from a woman aged 50 to 60 with acute or convalescent COVID-19.

In nucleotides, the CDR3 is TGTGCCACCAGTGATTCCAGGGGACAGACGCTTCCTTACGAGCAGTACTTC. This translates into CATSDSRGQTLPYEQYF. V is TRBV24-1 and J is TRBJ2-7, with 7 positions matching TRBD1. The V and J ends lost 2 bases and 4 bases, in that order; junction bases with no gene match: 13. Germline-derived CDR1 and CDR2 are KGHDR and SFDVKD. The CDR3 consists of 17 residues.